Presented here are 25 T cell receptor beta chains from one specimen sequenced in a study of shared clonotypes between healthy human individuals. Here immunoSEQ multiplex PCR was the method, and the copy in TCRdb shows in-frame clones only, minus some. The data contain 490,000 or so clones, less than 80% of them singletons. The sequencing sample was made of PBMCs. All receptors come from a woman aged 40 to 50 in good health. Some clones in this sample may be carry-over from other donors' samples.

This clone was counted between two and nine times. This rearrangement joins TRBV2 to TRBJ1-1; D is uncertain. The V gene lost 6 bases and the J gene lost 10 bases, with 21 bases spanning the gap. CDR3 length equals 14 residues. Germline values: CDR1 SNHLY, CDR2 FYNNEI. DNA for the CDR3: TGTGCCAGCAGGGTAACAGAGGCTGGCTGGGGAGCTTTCTTT. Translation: CASRVTEAGWGAFF.

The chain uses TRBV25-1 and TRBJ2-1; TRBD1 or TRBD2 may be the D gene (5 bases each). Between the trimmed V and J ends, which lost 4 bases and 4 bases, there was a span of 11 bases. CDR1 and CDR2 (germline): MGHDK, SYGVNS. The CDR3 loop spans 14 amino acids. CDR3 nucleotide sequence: TGTGCCAGCAGTGGGCAGGGAGAATACAATGAGCAGTTCTTC. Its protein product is CASSGQGEYNEQFF.

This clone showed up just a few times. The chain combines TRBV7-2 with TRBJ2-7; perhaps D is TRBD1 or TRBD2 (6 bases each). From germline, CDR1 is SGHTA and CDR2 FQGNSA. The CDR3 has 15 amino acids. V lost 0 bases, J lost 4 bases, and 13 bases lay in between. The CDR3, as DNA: TGTGCCAGCAGCTTAGCGGGGGGCCCAGAATACGAGCAGTACTTC. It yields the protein CASSLAGGPEYEQYF.

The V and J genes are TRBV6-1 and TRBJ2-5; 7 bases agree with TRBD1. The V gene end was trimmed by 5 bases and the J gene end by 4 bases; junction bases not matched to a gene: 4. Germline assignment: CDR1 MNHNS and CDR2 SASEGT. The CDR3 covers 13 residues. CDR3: CASSRQGGETQYF. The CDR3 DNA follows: TGTGCCAGCAGTAGACAGGGCGGAGAGACCCAGTACTTC.

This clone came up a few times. CDR3 DNA sequence: TGTGCCAGCACGACAGGGGGCGACTATGGCTACACCTTC. Translated, it gives CASTTGGDYGYTF. This sequence joins TRBV2 and TRBJ1-2; 10 bases fit TRBD1. The trim removed 7 bases at V and 3 bases at J, leaving 2 bases unmatched. The CDR3 is 13 amino acids. Germline CDR1 is SNHLY and CDR2 is FYNNEI.

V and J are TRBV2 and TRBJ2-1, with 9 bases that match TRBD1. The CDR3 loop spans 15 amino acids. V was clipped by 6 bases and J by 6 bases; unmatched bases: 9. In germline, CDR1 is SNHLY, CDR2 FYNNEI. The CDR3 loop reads CASRDRGPGVNEQFF. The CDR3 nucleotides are TGTGCCAGCAGGGACAGGGGCCCCGGGGTCAATGAGCAGTTCTTC.

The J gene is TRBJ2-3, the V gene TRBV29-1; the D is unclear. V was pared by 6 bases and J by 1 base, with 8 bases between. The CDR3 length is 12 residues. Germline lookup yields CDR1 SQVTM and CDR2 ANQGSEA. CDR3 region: CSVSPGTDTQYF. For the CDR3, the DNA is TGCAGCGTCTCCCCGGGCACAGATACGCAGTATTTT.

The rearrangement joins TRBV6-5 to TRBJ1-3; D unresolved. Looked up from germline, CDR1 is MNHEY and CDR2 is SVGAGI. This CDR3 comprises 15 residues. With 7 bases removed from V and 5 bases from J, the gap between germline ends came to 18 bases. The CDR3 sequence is CASIQSRTSRNTIYF. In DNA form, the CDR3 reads TGTGCCAGCATCCAGTCGAGGACGTCAAGAAACACCATATATTTT.

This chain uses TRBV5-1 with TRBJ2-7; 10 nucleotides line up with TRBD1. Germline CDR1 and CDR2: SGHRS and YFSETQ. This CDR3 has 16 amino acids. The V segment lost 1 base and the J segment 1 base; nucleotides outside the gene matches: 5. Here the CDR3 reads CASSLLRDRGSYEQYF. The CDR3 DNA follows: TGCGCCAGCAGCTTGCTCCGGGACAGGGGATCCTACGAGCAGTACTTC.

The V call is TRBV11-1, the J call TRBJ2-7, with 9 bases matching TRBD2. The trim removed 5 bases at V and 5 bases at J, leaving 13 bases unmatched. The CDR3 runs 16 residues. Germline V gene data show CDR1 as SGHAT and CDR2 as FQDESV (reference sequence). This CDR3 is CASSPLGSGSINEQYF. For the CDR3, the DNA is TGTGCCAGCAGCCCCCTCGGTAGCGGGAGTATCAACGAGCAGTACTTC. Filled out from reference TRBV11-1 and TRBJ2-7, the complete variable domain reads EAEVAQSPRYKITEKSQAVAFWCDPISGHATLYWYRQILGQGPELLVQFQDESVVDDSQLPKDRFSAERLKGVDSTLKIQPAELGDSAMYLCASSPLGSGSINEQYFGPGTRLTVT.

The chain's CDR3 is CASSRVGNQPQHF. In nucleotides, the CDR3 is TGTGCCAGCAGCAGGGTTGGCAATCAGCCCCAGCATTTT. V usage is TRBV6-5 and J usage is TRBJ1-5; D perhaps matches TRBD1 (5 bases). Trimming took off 6 bases at V and 2 bases at J, with 8 bases between the two ends. This CDR3 has 13 residues. Germline lookup yields CDR1 MNHEY and CDR2 SVGAGI.

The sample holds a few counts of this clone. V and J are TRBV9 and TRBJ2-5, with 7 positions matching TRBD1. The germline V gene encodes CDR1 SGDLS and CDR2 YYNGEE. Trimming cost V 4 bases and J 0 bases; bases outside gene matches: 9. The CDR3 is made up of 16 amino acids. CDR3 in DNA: TGTGCCAGCAGCCCTCGACAGGGAACGTACCAAGAGACCCAGTACTTC. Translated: CASSPRQGTYQETQYF. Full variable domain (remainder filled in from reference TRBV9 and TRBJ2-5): DSGVTQTPKHLITATGQRVTLRCSPRSGDLSVYWYQQSLDQGLQFLIQYYNGEERAKGNILERFSAQQFPDLHSELNLSSLELGDSALYFCASSPRQGTYQETQYFGPGTRLLVL.

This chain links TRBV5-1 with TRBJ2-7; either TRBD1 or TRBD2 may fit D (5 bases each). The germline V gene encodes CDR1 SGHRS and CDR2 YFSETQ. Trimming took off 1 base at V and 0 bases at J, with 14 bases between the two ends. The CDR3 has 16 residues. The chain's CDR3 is CASSLSLGANSYEQYF. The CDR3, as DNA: TGCGCCAGCAGCTTGTCCCTCGGGGCTAACTCCTACGAGCAGTACTTC.

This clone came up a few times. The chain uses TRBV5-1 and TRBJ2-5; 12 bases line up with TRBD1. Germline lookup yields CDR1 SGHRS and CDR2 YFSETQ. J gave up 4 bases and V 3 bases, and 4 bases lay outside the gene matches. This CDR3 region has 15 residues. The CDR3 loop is CASSSGTGGGETQYF. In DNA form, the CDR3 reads TGCGCCAGCAGCTCCGGGACAGGGGGCGGAGAGACCCAGTACTTC.

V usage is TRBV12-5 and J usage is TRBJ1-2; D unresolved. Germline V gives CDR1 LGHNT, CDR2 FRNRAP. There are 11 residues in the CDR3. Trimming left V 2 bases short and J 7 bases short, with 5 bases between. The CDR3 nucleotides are TGTGCTAGTGGTTTGTGTCGTGGCTACACCTTC. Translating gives CASGLCRGYTF. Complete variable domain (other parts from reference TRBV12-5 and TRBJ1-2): DARVTQTPRHKVTEMGQEVTMRCQPILGHNTVFWYRQTMMQGLELLAYFRNRAPLDDSGMPKDRFSAEMPDATLATLKIQPSEPRDSAVYFCASGLCRGYTFGSGTRLTVV.

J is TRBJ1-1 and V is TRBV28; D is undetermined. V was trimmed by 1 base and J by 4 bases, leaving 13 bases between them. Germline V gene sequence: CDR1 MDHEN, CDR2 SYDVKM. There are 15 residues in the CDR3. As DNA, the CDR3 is TGTGCCAGCAGTTTATATCCAGCCTCGGGCACTGAAGCTTTCTTT. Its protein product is CASSLYPASGTEAFF.

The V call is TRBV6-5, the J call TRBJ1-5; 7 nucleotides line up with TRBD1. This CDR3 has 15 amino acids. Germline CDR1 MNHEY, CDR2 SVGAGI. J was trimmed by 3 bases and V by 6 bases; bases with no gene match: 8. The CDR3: CASRAGGGNNQPQHF. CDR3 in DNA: TGTGCCAGCAGGGCAGGGGGGGGAAACAATCAGCCCCAGCATTTT.

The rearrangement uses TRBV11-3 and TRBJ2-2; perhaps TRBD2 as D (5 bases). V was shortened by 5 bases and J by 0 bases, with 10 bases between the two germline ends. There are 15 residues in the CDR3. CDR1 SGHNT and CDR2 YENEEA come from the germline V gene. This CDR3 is CASSKDFSNTGELFF. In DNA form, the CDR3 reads TGTGCCAGCAGCAAGGACTTCTCGAACACCGGGGAGCTGTTTTTT.

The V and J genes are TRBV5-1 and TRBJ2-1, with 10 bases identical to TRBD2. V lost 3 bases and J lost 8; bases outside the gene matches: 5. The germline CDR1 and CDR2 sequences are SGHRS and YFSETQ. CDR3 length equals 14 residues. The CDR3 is CASSSAGGLYEQFF. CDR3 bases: TGCGCCAGCAGCTCAGCGGGAGGGCTCTATGAGCAGTTCTTC. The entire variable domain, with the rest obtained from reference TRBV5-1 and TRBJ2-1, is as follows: KAGVTQTPRYLIKTRGQQVTLSCSPISGHRSVSWYQQTPGQGLQFLFEYFSETQRNKGNFPGRFSGRQFSNSRSEMNVSTLELGDSALYLCASSSAGGLYEQFFGPGTRLTVL.

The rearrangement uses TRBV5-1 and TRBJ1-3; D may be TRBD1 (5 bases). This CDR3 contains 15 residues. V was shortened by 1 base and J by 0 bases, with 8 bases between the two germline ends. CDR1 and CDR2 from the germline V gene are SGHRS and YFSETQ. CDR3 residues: CASSLFGGSGNTIYF. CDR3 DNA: TGCGCCAGCAGCTTGTTTGGGGGCTCTGGAAACACCATATATTTT. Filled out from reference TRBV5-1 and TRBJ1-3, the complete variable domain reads KAGVTQTPRYLIKTRGQQVTLSCSPISGHRSVSWYQQTPGQGLQFLFEYFSETQRNKGNFPGRFSGRQFSNSRSEMNVSTLELGDSALYLCASSLFGGSGNTIYFGEGSWLTVV.

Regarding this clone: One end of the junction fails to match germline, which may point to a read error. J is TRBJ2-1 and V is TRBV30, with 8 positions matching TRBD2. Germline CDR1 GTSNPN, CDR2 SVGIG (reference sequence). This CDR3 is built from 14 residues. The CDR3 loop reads CAWTGGSYYNEQLF. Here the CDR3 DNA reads TGTGCCTGGACGGGGGGGAGTTACTACAATGAGCAGCTCTTC.

In DNA, the CDR3 is TGTGCCAGCAGTTCCCGGACTAGCGGGAGCCACATCACGTACGAGCAGTACTTC. It yields the protein CASSSRTSGSHITYEQYF. The rearrangement links TRBV27 to TRBJ2-7, with TRBD2 identical over 13 bases. Unmatched junction bases numbered 13, after V lost 4 bases and J lost 4 bases. Germline V gives CDR1 MNHEY, CDR2 SMNVEV (reference sequence). The CDR3 totals 18 residues.

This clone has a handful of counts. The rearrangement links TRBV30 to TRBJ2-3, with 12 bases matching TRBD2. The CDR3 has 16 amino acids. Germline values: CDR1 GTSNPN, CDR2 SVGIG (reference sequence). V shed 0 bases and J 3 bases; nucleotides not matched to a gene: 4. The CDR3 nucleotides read TGTGCCTGGAGTGTCCCTAGCGGGAGGGCTACAGATACGCAGTATTTT. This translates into CAWSVPSGRATDTQYF.

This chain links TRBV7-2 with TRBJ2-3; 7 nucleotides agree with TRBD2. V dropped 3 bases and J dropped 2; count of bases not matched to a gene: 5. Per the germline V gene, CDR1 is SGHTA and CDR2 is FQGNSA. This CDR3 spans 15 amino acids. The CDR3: CASSLGGGPTDTQYF. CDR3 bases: TGTGCCAGCAGCTTGGGGGGAGGGCCCACAGATACGCAGTATTTT.

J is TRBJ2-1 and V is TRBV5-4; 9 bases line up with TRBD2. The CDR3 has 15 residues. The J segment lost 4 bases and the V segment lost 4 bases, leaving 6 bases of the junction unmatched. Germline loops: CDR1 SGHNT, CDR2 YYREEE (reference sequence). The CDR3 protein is CASSALAGPYNEQFF. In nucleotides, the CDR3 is TGTGCCAGCAGCGCTCTAGCGGGACCTTACAATGAGCAGTTCTTC.